These 4 T cell receptor beta chains share one sample of origin, sequenced in a study of blood T cell repertoires in COVID-19. Only in-frame clones appear in the TCRdb table, and some are missing; sequencing was by immunoSEQ multiplex PCR. Altogether some 310,000 clones are present, about nine tenths being singletons, with the ten largest covering 1%. Sequencing was carried out using peripheral blood. The receptors shown here come from a man aged 50 to 59 with active or convalescent COVID-19.

V usage is TRBV5-1 and J usage is TRBJ2-7; 7 bases are shared with TRBD1. This CDR3 comprises 14 residues. Germline V CDR1 and CDR2: SGHRS, YFSETQ. With 0 bases clipped from V and 2 bases from J, the junction kept 2 bases outside the gene matches. The DNA for the CDR3 is TGCGCCAGCAGCTTGGTTCAGGGGGCCTACGAGCAGTACTTC. This translates into CASSLVQGAYEQYF.

This chain uses TRBV10-3 with TRBJ2-3; possibly TRBD1 for D (5 bases). Germline values: CDR1 ENHRY, CDR2 SYGVKD. CDR3 size: 13 residues. V lost 10 bases to trimming and J lost 1 base, with 12 bases between them. CDR3 coding DNA: TGTGCCACCTCCCCCAGGGGCACAGATACGCAGTATTTT. This codes for CATSPRGTDTQYF.

The chain employs TRBV5-1 and TRBJ2-5; maybe TRBD1 (6 bases). This CDR3 has 15 amino acids. The germline CDR1 and CDR2 sequences are SGHRS and YFSETQ. V gave up 0 bases and J gave up 1 base, with 10 bases separating them. The CDR3 spells CASSLERTAQETQYF. In DNA, the CDR3 is TGCGCCAGCAGCTTGGAGCGGACAGCCCAAGAGACCCAGTACTTC.

V and J are TRBV28 and TRBJ2-4; D is unresolved. This CDR3 is 16 amino acids long. Deletions cut 6 bases from V and 0 bases from J, with 15 bases between. Germline V gene lookup returns CDR1 MDHEN and CDR2 SYDVKM. DNA of the CDR3: TGTGCCAGCAGCCCCGGGTCAGTCCTAGCCAAAAACATTCAGTACTTC. Protein: CASSPGSVLAKNIQYF. The complete variable domain, with remaining parts taken from reference TRBV28 and TRBJ2-4, reads DVKVTQSSRYLVKRTGEKVFLECVQDMDHENMFWYRQDPGLGLRLIYFSYDVKMKEKGDIPEGYSVSREKKERFSLILESASTNQTSMYLCASSPGSVLAKNIQYFGAGTRLSVL.